One T cell receptor (beta chain) is described in this entry. Its recognized antigen is unknown. Per-base quality was not reported, and no clone a single base away is much larger than it. The cohort consisted of 666 healthy bone marrow donors. All cohort members were sampled while nominally healthy, although unrecorded immune exposures were likely present. The donor tested CMV seropositive and was one of the 289 seropositive cohort members. A peripheral blood sample was collected from each donor, and TCR beta sequencing was performed on peripheral blood mononuclear cells. The Qiagen DNeasy Blood Extraction Kit was used to extract genomic DNA from the blood cell samples. The data originate from a study of cytomegalovirus exposure and HLA in healthy donors (dated by TCRdb to about 2017). With respect to the entire study: An earlier analysis of roughly 500 of the donors reported roughly 300 Gb of sequence data and 95 million to 120 million unique TCR beta sequences obtained from about 179 million T cells. The later analysis used no new phenotypic data to find candidate immune exposures, relying instead on TCR beta sequences and their occurrence across donors. Of the roughly 420 genotyped donors, 81% were placed in the genetic ancestry cluster associated with self-reported Caucasian donors. HLA typing covered class I and class II loci at four-digit resolution. To predict cytomegalovirus infection status, the study combined high-throughput TCR immunosequencing, statistical association of individual TCRs with disease status, and machine learning. An earlier analysis of approximately 630 of the donors applied high-throughput TCR beta sequencing to assess whether each TCR beta V gene segment acted as functional or pseudogenic. Roughly 300 gigabases of sequencing data and tens of millions of unique TCR sequences were included in an early release covering roughly 600 HLA-typed donors. A later genetic analysis used genome-wide SNP genotypes for about 55% of the 666 donors, treating that subset as a discovery cohort. The number of typed donors differed by locus: about 620-630 for A, B, C, DRB1 and DQB1; 500 to 550 for DQA1; approximately 600 for DPA1; and around 450 for DPB1. Every repertoire in the discovery cohort had been generated on one and the same sequencing platform. Besides the first cohort of roughly 660 subjects, a separate validation cohort made up of over 95 different subjects was used. Four to six DR-DQ haplotypes were handled as single units for association and clustering, since linkage in the cohort was strong. Donor age, sex, ethnicity and CMV serostatus were compiled alongside the repertoire data. Among around 400 genotyped donors of the cohort, an average of approximately 230,000 unique TCR beta nucleotide sequences were sequenced per donor, approximately 20% of them non-productive. The study profiled the T cell repertoires of 500 to 800 subjects by immunosequencing and related them to cytomegalovirus serostatus. In a later analysis, previously published TCR beta repertoires from 666 donors were re-analyzed and high-resolution HLA genotyping was added so that TCR occurrence patterns could be studied. The aim of the study was to test whether cataloging public T cell receptors could identify signatures of past pathogen exposure. Summary of the overall study and its limitations: Because some donors lacked HLA typing at each locus, the association tests relied only on the typed subset. Most CMV-associated TCR beta chains appeared to be HLA-restricted in a later analysis, and the HLA associations seemed to be driven largely by CMV exposure. The authors suggested that the approach could potentially be extended to other disease states and immunological phenotypes. According to a later analysis, parvovirus B19, influenza, CMV and Epstein-Barr virus appeared linked to several top co-occurrence clusters. In the study, about 150 TCR beta chains were listed as associated with cytomegalovirus. Linkage disequilibrium might explain the correlated functional status among segregating V segments, but an unknown experimental factor could not be excluded. According to a later genetic analysis, donors in an Asian-associated ancestry cluster had fewer N-insertions in productive TCRs than the approximately 670-donor mean. In an earlier analysis of several hundred of the donors, most TCR beta V segments were observed in productive rearrangements about 90% or about 30% of the time, broadly matching IMGT annotations. In a later analysis, TCR association rates were found to vary across HLA loci, with the most associated TCRs seen for DRB1 alleles and the fewest for HLA-C alleles. Strong co-occurrence of HLA alleles, especially DR and DQ, made assigning TCR associations to individual alleles difficult. An association between a missense DCLRE1C variant and V-gene and J-gene trimming of TCR beta chains was found in a later genetic analysis and replicated in an independent cohort. The cohort was sequenced for TCR beta chains only, and without alpha or paired-chain data the features that could be detected were limited. A further reported finding was that TCR beta sequences accurately predicted the HLA-A and HLA-B alleles for most subjects in the first cohort. CMV serostatus was the only immune exposure information available for the cohort. A group of highly shared sequence variants was considered likely to be a technical artifact of the sequencing pipeline. At a false discovery rate of 0.05, a later analysis linked 16,000 or so TCR beta sequences to specific HLA alleles. In a later analysis, HLA-associated TCR beta chains showed more clonal expansion and lower generation probabilities than non-associated chains that were equally common. The presence/absence analyses assumed that sequencing depth was roughly uniform across donors, and that assumption may not be true. The classifier was reported to diagnose cytomegalovirus status with high specificity and sensitivity in both the original and validation cohorts. Because counts were too low, about 18 rarely observed V segments, including chromosome 9 orphons, were left out of the earlier analysis of about 620 of the donors. Across donors, most TCR sequences were observed very rarely, whereas some public TCRs were present in many individuals. In vitro tests confirmed that a few of the cytomegalovirus-associated TCR beta chains recognize cytomegalovirus antigens.

The receptor library was made with the immunoSEQ multiplex PCR assay. The multiplex PCR relied on a mix of 60 forward primers for TCR Vbeta segments and 13 reverse primers for TCR Jbeta segments. Amplification of the CDR3 region of rearranged TCR beta genes was performed with a multiplex PCR assay on genomic DNA. On the Illumina HiSeq System, the amplified TCR beta libraries were sequenced as 87-base-pair reads. The authors' analysis ran thus. A later analysis counted about 80 million unique TCR beta chains across the 650 to 800 repertoires, and around 9.9 million of these chains were shared by at least two donors. A nearest-neighbor algorithm error-corrected the raw reads and collapsed the reads into unique sequences, merging closely related sequences to remove PCR and sequencing errors. CDR3 sequences were aligned to IMGT reference sequences to assign V, D and J gene segments. Each retained sequence needed at least a six-nucleotide match to both a V gene segment and a J gene segment. Rearrangements were classified as productive when the CDR3 lacked stop codons and remained in frame with V and J, and all other rearrangements were classified as non-productive. CDR3 was defined according to IMGT convention as the region running from the second conserved V-encoded cysteine to the conserved J-encoded phenylalanine. The earlier analysis of about 610 of the donors excluded any sequence lacking an unambiguous match to a single V gene segment. In an earlier analysis of approximately 500 of the donors, a V segment was called functional when productive rearrangements were above 56.7%, and segregating when the standard deviation between donors exceeded 5%. To diagnose cytomegalovirus status from the catalog of TCR beta chain sequences, a statistical classification framework was built. In a later analysis, V and J genes were assigned by comparing TCR nucleotide sequences against IMGT/GENE-DB human TR gene sequences. A later analysis assigned CDR3 sequences and most-parsimonious VDJ recombination scenarios with the TCRdist pipeline. A later analysis defined each TCR beta chain by its CDR3 amino acid sequence plus V-gene family, and excluded reads lacking a unique V-gene family. In a later analysis, approximately 640 highly shared, low-generation-probability nucleotide sequences were removed to address suspected cross-contamination and a sequencing artifact. In a later analysis, a clonal expansion index for each public chain was calculated from normalized within-repertoire ranks of inferred template counts. In a later analysis, generation probabilities were computed with a VDJ recombination model fitted to out-of-frame rearrangements, and the resulting probabilities were checked against IGoR. Hypergeometric tests were used in a later analysis to score TCR-TCR, TCR-HLA and TCR-CMV co-occurrence, with a repertoire-size bias correction applied to the TCR pairs. A later analysis estimated false discovery rates by permuting HLA or CMV assignments 20 times. A later analysis grouped co-occurring TCRs with DBSCAN, adding TCRdist sequence similarity when clustering within HLA-allele-positive subsets. Co-occurrence clustering excluded repertoires with fewer than 30,000 or more than 120,000 public chains, plus five with anomalous nucleotide sharing. Held by TCRdb, this immuneACCESS table contains in-frame sequences only and omits some clones. Under half of the omission traces to an unresolved V gene where checked; the cause of the rest is unknown. That table supplies the V and J calls and clone size; D and trimming were determined from the DNA. The sample records 150,000 to 200,000 clones, nearly 80% of which are singletons. 11% to 15% of the sample is in the top ten clones.

The TCR originated in a man in his fifties in good health and CMV-seropositive. The sequencing input was PBMCs.

The base sequence is TGCGCCAGCAGCCAAGATGCGGGGCGGTCCTACGAGCAGTACTTC. This encodes CASSQDAGRSYEQYF. This receptor chain uses TRBV4-1 and TRBJ2-7; matching of 6 bases hints at TRBD2 as the D gene. CDR1 and CDR2, looked up from the germline V gene, are MGHRA and YSYEKL. V lost 0 bases and J lost 1 base; the stretch between them is 10 bases long. The CDR3 covers 15 residues, taking in both the cysteine and the phenylalanine. CDR3 DNA is the only sequence kept; it has 45 bases, read in frame from the first base.